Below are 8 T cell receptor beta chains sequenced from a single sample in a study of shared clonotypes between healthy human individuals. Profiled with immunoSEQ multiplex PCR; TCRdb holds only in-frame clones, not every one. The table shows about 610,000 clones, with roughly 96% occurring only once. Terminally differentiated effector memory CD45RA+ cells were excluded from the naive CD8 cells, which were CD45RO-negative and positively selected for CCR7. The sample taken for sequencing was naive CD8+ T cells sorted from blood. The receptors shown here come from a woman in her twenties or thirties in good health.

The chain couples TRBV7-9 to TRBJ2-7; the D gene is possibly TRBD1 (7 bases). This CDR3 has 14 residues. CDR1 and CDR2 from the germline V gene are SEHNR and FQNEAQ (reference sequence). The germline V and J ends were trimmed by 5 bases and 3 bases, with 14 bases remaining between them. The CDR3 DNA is TGTGCCAGCAGCGGAGGGGGACAGCTCTACGAGCAGTACTTC. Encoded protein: CASSGGGQLYEQYF. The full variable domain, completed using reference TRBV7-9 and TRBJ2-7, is DTGVSQNPRHKITKRGQNVTFRCDPISEHNRLYWYRQTLGQGPEFLTYFQNEAQLEKSRLLSDRFSAERPKGSFSTLEIQRTEQGDSAMYLCASSGGGQLYEQYFGPGTRLTVT.

CDR3 protein: CASSGGANEKLFF. CDR3 nucleotide sequence: TGTGCCAGCAGCGGGGGGGCAAATGAAAAACTGTTTTTT. The chain is built from TRBV28 and TRBJ1-4, with D maybe TRBD1 (6 bases). CDR1 and CDR2 from the germline V gene are MDHEN and SYDVKM. The CDR3 is 13 amino acids. V lost 6 bases, J lost 5 bases, and 10 bases lay in between.

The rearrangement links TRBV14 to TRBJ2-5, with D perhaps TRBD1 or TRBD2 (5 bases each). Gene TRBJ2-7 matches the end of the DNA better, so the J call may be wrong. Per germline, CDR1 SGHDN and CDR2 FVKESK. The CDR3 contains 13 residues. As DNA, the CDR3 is TGTGCCAGCCGGGGCTCTGGACGCTACGAGCAGTACTTC. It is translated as CASRGSGRYEQYF.

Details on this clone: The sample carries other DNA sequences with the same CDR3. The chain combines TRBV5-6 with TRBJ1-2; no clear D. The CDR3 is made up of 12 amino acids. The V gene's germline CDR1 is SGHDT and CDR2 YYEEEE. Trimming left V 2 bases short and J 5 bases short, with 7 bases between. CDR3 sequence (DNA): TGTGCCAGCAGCTTAGGGTCTTATGGCTACACCTTC. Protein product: CASSLGSYGYTF.

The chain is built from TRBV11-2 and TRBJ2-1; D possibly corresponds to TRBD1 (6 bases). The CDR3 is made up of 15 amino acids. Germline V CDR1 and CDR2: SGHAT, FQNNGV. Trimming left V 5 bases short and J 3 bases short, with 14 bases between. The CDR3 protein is CASSPKGDRYNEQFF. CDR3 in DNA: TGTGCCAGCAGCCCAAAGGGGGATCGCTACAATGAGCAGTTCTTC.

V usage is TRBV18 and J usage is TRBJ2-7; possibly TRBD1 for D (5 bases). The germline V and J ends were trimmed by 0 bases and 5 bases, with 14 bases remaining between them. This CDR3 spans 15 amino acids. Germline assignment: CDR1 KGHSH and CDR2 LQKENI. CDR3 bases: TGTGCCAGCTCACCACCAGGGGCGGAGATCGACGAGCAGTACTTC. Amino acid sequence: CASSPPGAEIDEQYF.

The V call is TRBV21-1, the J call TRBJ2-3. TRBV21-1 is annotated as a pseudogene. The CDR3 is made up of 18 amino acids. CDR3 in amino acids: CASSPRATALTHTDTQYF. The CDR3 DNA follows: TGTGCCAGCAGCCCCCGGGCAACAGCACTTACCCACACAGATACGCAGTATTTT.

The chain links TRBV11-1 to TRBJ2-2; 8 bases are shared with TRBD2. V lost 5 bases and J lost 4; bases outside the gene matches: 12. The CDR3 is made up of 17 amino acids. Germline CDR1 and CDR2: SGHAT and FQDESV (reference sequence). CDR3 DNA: TGTGCCAGCAGCCTCGCCACTAGCGCGGGGGGCACCGGGGAGCTGTTTTTT. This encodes CASSLATSAGGTGELFF.